These 4 T cell receptor beta chains came from one sample sequenced in a study of shared T cell receptors in the human thymus. Clones were read by immunoSEQ multiplex PCR, and TCRdb kept only the in-frame ones, dropping some. The sample lists hundreds of thousands of clones; approximately 87% were seen once. These data are also associated with another study on human thymus T cells.

Sequenced input: thymocytes. The source is a boy less than two years old with a congenital heart defect.

CDR3 amino acids: CASSSPAGVPPDTQYF. The CDR3 DNA reads as TGCGCCAGCAGCTCCCCAGCGGGAGTCCCGCCAGATACGCAGTATTTT. The chain uses TRBV10-1 and TRBJ2-3; 8 bases align to TRBD2. The ends lost 6 bases at V and 4 bases at J; junction bases unmatched: 12. Germline V gene sequence: CDR1 WNHNN, CDR2 SYGVQD (reference sequence). The CDR3 length is 16 residues.

The chain joins TRBV4-3 to TRBJ2-2; D unclear. The CDR3 totals 16 residues. V was pared by 4 bases and J by 3 bases, with 15 bases between. Germline assignment: CDR1 LGHNA and CDR2 YSLEER. The DNA for the CDR3 is TGCGCCAGCAGCCCGGTCTCCGAGTATCACACCGGGGAGCTGTTTTTT. Its translation: CASSPVSEYHTGELFF.

The chain uses TRBV4-1 and TRBJ2-1; 9 nucleotides line up with TRBD2. There are 19 residues in the CDR3. Germline values: CDR1 MGHRA, CDR2 YSYEKL. The ends lost 0 bases at V and 3 bases at J; junction bases unmatched: 12. CDR3 sequence (DNA): TGCGCCAGCAGCCAAGAGGGGAACGCTAGCGGGGCTTACTACAATGAGCAGTTCTTC. Translated: CASSQEGNASGAYYNEQFF.

The chain joins TRBV10-3 to TRBJ1-3; tentatively, D is TRBD1 (6 bases). The germline V gene has CDR1 ENHRY and CDR2 SYGVKD. Trimming stripped 9 bases from V and 0 bases from J, with 12 bases between. The length of the CDR3 is 14 residues. The CDR3 region is CAMAGASSGNTIYF. The CDR3 DNA reads as TGTGCCATGGCAGGGGCTAGCTCTGGAAACACCATATATTTT.